This TCR beta chain was obtained from a study of blood T cells in healthy people across ages. This clonotype occurred many times. For the second PCR, which ran for about 6 to 11 cycles, a sample-barcoded 5' primer and a J-beta primer mix were used. TCRdb used MiXCR to reprocess the 5' RACE reads, holding one entry per CDR3 protein. The data show 1.5 million to 2 million distinct CDR3 sequences, roughly 27% seen once. The germline V gene encodes CDR1 SGHRS and CDR2 YFSETQ. The ends lost 4 bases at V and 2 bases at J; junction bases unmatched: 6. The CDR3 extends over 15 amino acids. This TCR derives from a woman aged 25 to 39 in good health. The V and J genes are TRBV5-1 and TRBJ2-3, with 8 bases aligning to TRBD1. Sequencing was carried out using blood. The CDR3 region has the DNA TGCGCCAGCAGCATGCAGGGGGCCAACACAGATACGCAGTATTTT. Translation gives CASSMQGANTDTQYF.